This TCR beta chain was retrieved from a study of blood T cell repertoires in COVID-19. Overall study context: Samples came from the United States, Italy and Spain, spanning acute and convalescent COVID-19. The cDNA or gDNA used as material had been derived from T cells, B-cell-depleted T cells, or PBMCs.

V shed 0 bases and J 1 base; nucleotides not matched to a gene: 3. This CDR3 is 15 amino acids long. Germline lookup yields CDR1 SGHNT and CDR2 YYREEE (reference sequence). This clone occurred once. In the authors' workflow: By means of reference gene primer amplification, nucleated cell counts were estimated. TCRdb's copy holds only in-frame clones and misses some; the assay was immunoSEQ multiplex PCR. From that table come the V and J calls and clone size; the DNA was used to work out D and trimming. The sample shows hundreds of thousands of clones, approximately 86% of them seen only once. The receptor comes from a woman aged 55 to 70 who had recovered from COVID-19. The specimen sequenced was peripheral blood. The chain employs TRBV5-4 and TRBJ2-7; 8 bases line up with TRBD1. The CDR3 loop is CASSLGQGASYEQYF. CDR3 coding DNA: TGTGCCAGCAGCTTGGGGCAGGGGGCTTCCTACGAGCAGTACTTC. Combining the CDR3 with reference TRBV5-4 and TRBJ2-7 gives the whole variable domain ETGVTQSPTHLIKTRGQQVTLRCSSQSGHNTVSWYQQALGQGPQFIFQYYREEENGRGNFPPRFSGLQFPNYSSELNVNALELDDSALYLCASSLGQGASYEQYFGPGTRLTVT.